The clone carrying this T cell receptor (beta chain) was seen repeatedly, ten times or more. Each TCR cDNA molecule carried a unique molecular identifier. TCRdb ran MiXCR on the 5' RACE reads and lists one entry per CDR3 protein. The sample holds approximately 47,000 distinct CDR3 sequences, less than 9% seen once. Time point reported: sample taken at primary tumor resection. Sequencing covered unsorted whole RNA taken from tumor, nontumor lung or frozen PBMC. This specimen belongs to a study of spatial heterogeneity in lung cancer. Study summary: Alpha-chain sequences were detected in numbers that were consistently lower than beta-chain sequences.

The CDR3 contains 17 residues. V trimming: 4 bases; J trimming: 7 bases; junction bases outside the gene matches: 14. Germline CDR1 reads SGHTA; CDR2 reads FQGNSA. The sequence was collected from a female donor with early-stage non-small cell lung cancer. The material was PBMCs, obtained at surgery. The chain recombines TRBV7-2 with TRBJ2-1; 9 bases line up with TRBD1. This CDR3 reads CASSSPPGTGTLNEQFF. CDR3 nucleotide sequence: TGTGCCAGCAGCTCTCCACCAGGGACAGGGACGTTAAATGAGCAGTTCTTC.